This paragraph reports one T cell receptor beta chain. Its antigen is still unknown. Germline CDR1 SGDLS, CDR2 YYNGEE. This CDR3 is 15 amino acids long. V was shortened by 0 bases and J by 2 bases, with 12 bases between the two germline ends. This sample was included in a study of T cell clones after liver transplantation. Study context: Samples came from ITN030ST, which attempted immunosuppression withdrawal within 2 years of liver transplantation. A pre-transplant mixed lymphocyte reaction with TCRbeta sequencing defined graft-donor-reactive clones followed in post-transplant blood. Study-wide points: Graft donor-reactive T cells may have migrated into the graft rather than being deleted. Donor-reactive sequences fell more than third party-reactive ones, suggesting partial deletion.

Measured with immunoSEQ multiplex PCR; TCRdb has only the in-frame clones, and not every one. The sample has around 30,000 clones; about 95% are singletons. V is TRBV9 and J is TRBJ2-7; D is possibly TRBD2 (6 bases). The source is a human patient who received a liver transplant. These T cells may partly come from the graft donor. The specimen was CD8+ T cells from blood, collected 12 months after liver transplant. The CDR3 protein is CASSVEGRGTYEQYF. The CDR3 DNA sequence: TGTGCCAGCAGCGTAGAGGGGCGGGGTACCTACGAGCAGTACTTC.